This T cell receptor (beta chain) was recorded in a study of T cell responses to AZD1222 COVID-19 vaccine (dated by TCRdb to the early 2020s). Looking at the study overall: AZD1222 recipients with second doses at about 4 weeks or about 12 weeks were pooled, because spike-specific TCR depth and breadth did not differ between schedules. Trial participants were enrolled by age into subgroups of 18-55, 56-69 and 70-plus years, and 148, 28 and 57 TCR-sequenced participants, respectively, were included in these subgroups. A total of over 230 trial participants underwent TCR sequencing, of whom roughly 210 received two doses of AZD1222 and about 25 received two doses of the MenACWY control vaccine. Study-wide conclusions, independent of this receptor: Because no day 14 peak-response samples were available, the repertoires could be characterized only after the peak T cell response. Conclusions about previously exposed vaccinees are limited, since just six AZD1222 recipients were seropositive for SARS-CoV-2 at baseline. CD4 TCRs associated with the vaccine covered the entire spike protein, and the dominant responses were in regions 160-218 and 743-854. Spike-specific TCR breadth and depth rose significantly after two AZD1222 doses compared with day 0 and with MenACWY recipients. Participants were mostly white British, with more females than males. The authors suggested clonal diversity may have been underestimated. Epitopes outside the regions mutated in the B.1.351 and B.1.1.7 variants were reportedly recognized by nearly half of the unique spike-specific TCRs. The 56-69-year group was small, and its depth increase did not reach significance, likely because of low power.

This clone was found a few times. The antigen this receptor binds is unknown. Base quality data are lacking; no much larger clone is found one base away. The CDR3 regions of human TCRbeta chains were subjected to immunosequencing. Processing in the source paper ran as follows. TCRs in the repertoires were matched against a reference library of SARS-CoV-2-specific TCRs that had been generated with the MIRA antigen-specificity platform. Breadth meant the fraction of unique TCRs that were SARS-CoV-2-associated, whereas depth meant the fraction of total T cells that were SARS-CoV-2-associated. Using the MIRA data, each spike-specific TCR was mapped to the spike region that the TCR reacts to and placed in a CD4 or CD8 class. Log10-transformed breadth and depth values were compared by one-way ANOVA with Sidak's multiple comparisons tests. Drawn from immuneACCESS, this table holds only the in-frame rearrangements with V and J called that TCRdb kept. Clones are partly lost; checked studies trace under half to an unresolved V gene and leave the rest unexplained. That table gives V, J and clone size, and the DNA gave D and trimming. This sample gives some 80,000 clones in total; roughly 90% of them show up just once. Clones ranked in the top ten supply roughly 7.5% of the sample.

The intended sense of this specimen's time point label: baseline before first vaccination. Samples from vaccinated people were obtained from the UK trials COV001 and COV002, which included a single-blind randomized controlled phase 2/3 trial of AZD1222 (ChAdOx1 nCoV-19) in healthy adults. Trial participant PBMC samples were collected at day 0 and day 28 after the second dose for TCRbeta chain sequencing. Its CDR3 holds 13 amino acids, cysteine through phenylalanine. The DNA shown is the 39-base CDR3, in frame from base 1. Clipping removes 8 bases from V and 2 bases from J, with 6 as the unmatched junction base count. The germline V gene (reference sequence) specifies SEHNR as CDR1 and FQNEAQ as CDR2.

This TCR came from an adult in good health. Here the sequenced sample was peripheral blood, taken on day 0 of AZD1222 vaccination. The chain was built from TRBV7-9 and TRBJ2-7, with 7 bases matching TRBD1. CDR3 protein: CASSAGTAYEQYF. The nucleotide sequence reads TGTGCCAGCTCCGCCGGGACAGCCTACGAGCAGTACTTC.